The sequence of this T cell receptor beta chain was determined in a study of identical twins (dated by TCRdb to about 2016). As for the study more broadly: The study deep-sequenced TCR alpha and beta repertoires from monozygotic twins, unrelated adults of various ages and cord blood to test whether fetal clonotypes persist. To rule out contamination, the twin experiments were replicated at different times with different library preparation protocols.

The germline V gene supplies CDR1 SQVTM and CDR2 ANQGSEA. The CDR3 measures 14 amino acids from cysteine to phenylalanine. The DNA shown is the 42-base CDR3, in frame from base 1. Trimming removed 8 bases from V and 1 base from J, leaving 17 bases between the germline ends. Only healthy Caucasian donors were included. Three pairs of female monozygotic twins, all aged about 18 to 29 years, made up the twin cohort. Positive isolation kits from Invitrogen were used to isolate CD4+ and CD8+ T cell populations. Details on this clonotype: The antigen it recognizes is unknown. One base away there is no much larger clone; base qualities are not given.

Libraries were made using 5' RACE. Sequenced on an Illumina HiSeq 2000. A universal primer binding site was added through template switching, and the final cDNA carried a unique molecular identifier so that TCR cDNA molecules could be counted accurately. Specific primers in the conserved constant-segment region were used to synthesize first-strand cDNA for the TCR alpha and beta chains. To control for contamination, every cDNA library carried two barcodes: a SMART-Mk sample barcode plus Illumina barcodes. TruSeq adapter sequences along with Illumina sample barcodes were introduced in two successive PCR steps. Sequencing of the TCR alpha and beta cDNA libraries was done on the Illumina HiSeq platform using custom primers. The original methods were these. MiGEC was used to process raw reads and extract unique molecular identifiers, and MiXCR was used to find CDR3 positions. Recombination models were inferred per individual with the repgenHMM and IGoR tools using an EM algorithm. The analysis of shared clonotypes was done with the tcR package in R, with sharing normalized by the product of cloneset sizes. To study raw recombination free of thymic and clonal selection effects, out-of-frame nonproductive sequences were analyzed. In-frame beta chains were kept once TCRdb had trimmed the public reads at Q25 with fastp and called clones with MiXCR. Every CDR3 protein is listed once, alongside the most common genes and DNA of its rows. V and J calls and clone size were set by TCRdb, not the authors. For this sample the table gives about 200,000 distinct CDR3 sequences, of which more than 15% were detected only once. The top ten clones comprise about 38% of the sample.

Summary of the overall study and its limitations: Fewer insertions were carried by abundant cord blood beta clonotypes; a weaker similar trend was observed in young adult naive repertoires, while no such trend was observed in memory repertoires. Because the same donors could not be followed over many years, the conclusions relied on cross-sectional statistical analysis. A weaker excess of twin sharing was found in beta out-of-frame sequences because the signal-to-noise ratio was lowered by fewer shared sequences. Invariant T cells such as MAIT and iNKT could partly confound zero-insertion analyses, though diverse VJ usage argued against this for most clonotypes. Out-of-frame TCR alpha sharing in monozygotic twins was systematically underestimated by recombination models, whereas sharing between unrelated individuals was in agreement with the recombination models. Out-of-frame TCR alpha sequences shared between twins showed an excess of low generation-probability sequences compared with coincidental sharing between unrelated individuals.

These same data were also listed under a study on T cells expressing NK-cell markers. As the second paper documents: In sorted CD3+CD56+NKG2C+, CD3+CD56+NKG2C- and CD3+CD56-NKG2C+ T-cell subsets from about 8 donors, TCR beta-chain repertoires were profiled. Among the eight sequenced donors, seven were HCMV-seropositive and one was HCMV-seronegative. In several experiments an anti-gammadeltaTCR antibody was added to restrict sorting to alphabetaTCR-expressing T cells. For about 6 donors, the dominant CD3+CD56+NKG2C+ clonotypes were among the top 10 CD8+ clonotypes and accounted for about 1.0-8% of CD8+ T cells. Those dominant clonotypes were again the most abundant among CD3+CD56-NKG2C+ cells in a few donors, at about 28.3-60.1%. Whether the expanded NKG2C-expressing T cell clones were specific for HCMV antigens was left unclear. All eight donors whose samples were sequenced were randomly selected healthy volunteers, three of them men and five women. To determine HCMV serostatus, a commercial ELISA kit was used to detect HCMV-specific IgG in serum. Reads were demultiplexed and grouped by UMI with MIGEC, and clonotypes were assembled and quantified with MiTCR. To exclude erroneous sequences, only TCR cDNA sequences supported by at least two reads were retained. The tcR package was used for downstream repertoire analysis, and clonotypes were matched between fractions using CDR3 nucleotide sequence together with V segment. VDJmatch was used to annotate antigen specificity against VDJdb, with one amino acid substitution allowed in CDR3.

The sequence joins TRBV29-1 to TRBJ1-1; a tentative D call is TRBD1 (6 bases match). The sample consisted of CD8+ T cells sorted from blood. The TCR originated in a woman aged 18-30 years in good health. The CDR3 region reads CSTGGGHWNTEAFF. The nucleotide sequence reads TGCAGCACCGGGGGGGGACATTGGAACACTGAAGCTTTCTTT.